This TCR beta chain was recovered during a study of blood T cell repertoires in COVID-19. About the study: There were acute and convalescent COVID-19 samples, and they came from the United States, Italy and Spain. In each case, the material was cDNA or gDNA derived from T cells, B-cell-depleted T cells, or PBMCs.

Ages ranged from roughly 18 to 95 years, with residence in about two dozen US areas. Participants' reported clinical history set cohort assignment. In its sample, this clone was seen a few times. The CDR3 is made up of 19 amino acids. The V segment lost 2 bases and the J segment 0 bases; nucleotides outside the gene matches: 10. From germline, CDR1 is SGHVS and CDR2 FQNEAQ. Method: immunoSEQ multiplex PCR; TCRdb's copy keeps in-frame clones and lacks some. There are some 190,000 clones in the sample; less than 85% occur only once, and approximately 3% lies in the top ten. This receptor was obtained from a woman in her thirties who had recovered from COVID-19. The chain employs TRBV7-8 and TRBJ2-1; TRBD1 aligns across 10 bases. The sequencing sample was made of PBMCs or T cells enriched from blood (not recorded which). The CDR3 region is CASSLRTGGGLSSYNEQFF. In DNA form, the CDR3 reads TGTGCCAGCAGCTTAAGGACAGGGGGGGGTTTAAGCTCCTACAATGAGCAGTTCTTC.